What follows are 12 T cell receptor beta chains derived from one specimen sequenced in a study of T cells after yellow fever vaccination. TCRdb re-analysed the 5' RACE reads in MiXCR, keeping a single row per CDR3 protein. The sample yields about 150,000 distinct CDR3 sequences, 5% to 7.5% seen once. The sample consisted of CD4+ T cells sorted from PBMCs, taken 10 days after the yellow fever booster vaccination. These receptors were obtained from a man aged 30-40 years who received the YFV17D yellow fever vaccine.

In its sample, this clonotype was seen many times. The genes are TRBV5-1 and TRBJ2-3; D is unclear. The V gene's germline CDR1 is SGHRS and CDR2 YFSETQ. V gave up 1 base and J gave up 2 bases, with 8 bases separating them. The CDR3 length is 14 residues. The CDR3 protein is CASSLSTATDTQYF. The CDR3 nucleotides read TGCGCCAGCAGCTTGTCTACAGCCACAGATACGCAGTATTTT.

This clonotype came up many times. J is TRBJ2-5 and V is TRBV10-3; 9 bases match TRBD1. J lost 2 bases, V lost 2 bases, and 0 bases had no gene match. This CDR3 contains 14 residues. Germline CDR1 is ENHRY and CDR2 is SYGVKD. The CDR3: CAISEGQGQETQYF. CDR3 in DNA: TGTGCCATCAGTGAGGGACAGGGGCAAGAGACCCAGTACTTC.

This clonotype was seen ten or more times. This chain uses TRBV7-2 with TRBJ2-7; D may be TRBD1 (6 bases). Per the germline V gene, CDR1 is SGHTA and CDR2 is FQGNSA. The CDR3 is made up of 11 amino acids. The V and J ends lost 8 bases and 3 bases respectively, with 8 bases between them. The CDR3 region is CASGTYYEQYF. Here the CDR3 DNA reads TGTGCCAGCGGGACATACTACGAGCAGTACTTC.

This clonotype was observed many times. The chain links TRBV20-1 to TRBJ2-7; a possible D gene is TRBD2 (7 bases). The CDR3 is 13 residues long. V lost 5 bases and J lost 1, with 12 bases in between. CDR1 is DFQATT, CDR2 SNEGSKA, per germline (reference sequence). CDR3 protein: CSAGGAISYEQYF. The CDR3 DNA sequence: TGCAGTGCTGGGGGGGCCATTTCCTACGAGCAGTACTTC.

This clonotype has ten or more counts. This chain joins TRBV19 and TRBJ2-6; possibly TRBD2 for D (5 bases). This CDR3 has 14 amino acids. The V end lost 11 bases, the J end lost 0 bases, and 11 bases lay between the germline ends. Germline lookup yields CDR1 LNHDA and CDR2 SQIVND (reference sequence). The CDR3: CASMGSSGANVLTF. As DNA, the CDR3 is TGTGCCTCTATGGGGAGCTCTGGGGCCAACGTCCTGACTTTC.

This clonotype was observed a few times. The chain is built from TRBV5-4 and TRBJ2-1; D not resolved. This CDR3 comprises 13 residues. Germline loops: CDR1 SGHNT, CDR2 YYREEE (reference sequence). The ends were cut back, 1 base at V and 5 bases at J, with 7 bases in the middle. The CDR3 DNA reads as TGTGCCAGCAGCTTGAGCCAAGACAATGAGCAGTTCTTC. This translates into CASSLSQDNEQFF.

This clonotype came up many times. The chain joins TRBV27 to TRBJ2-7, with D possibly matching TRBD1 (5 bases). V was trimmed by 8 bases and J by 6 bases, leaving 20 bases between them. Germline-derived CDR1 and CDR2 are MNHEY and SMNVEV (reference sequence). This CDR3 has 14 amino acids. The CDR3 reads CASGDRYRRREQYF. CDR3 DNA sequence: TGTGCCAGCGGTGATCGGTACAGGCGGCGCGAGCAGTACTTC.

This clonotype was seen repeatedly, ten times or more. The chain links TRBV5-1 to TRBJ2-3; 10 positions agree with TRBD2. V lost 4 bases and J lost 9; bases outside the gene matches: 14. CDR1 SGHRS and CDR2 YFSETQ come from the germline V gene. The CDR3 sequence is 16 residues long. The CDR3 coding sequence is TGCGCCAGCAGCCCGACCAGCGGGGGGGGTATTGAGACGCAGTATTTT. This encodes CASSPTSGGGIETQYF.

The table lists this clonotype with many counts. The rearrangement links TRBV7-9 to TRBJ2-5; the D gene is possibly TRBD2 (5 bases). Trimming shortened V by 5 bases and J by 2 bases, and 12 bases separated the two germline ends. The V gene's germline CDR1 is SEHNR and CDR2 FQNEAQ (reference sequence). The CDR3 loop spans 14 amino acids. CDR3 DNA sequence: TGTGCCAGCAGCCGAAAAGCGGAACAAGAGACCCAGTACTTC. Translated: CASSRKAEQETQYF.

This clonotype appeared many times. The chain is built from TRBV18 and TRBJ2-5; 8 positions agree with TRBD2. J lost 5 bases, V lost 3 bases, and 8 bases had no gene match. Germline CDR1 reads KGHSH; CDR2 reads LQKENI. There are 15 residues in the CDR3. CDR3 sequence: CASSPSSGSRETQYF. In nucleotides, the CDR3 is TGTGCCAGCTCACCGTCGAGCGGGAGTCGGGAGACCCAGTACTTC.

This clonotype was seen more than once but under ten times. The V and J genes are TRBV20-1 and TRBJ2-3; 9 bases fit TRBD2. CDR3 length equals 17 residues. The junction had 15 bases not matched to a gene; V was cut back by 5 bases and J by 3 bases. The V gene's germline CDR1 is DFQATT and CDR2 SNEGSKA (reference sequence). The CDR3 is CSAVGLGGRERTDTQYF. The CDR3 bases are TGCAGTGCTGTGGGACTAGGCGGGAGGGAGAGGACAGATACGCAGTATTTT.

This clonotype was seen many times. The CDR3 bases are TGTGCCAGCAGCTTGACAACTAATGAAAAACTGTTTTTT. Protein product: CASSLTTNEKLFF. This chain uses TRBV7-2 with TRBJ1-4; D is ambiguous. Germline V lookup: CDR1 SGHTA, CDR2 FQGNSA. This CDR3 is 13 amino acids long. The V gene lost 3 bases and the J gene lost 0 bases, with 2 bases spanning the gap.